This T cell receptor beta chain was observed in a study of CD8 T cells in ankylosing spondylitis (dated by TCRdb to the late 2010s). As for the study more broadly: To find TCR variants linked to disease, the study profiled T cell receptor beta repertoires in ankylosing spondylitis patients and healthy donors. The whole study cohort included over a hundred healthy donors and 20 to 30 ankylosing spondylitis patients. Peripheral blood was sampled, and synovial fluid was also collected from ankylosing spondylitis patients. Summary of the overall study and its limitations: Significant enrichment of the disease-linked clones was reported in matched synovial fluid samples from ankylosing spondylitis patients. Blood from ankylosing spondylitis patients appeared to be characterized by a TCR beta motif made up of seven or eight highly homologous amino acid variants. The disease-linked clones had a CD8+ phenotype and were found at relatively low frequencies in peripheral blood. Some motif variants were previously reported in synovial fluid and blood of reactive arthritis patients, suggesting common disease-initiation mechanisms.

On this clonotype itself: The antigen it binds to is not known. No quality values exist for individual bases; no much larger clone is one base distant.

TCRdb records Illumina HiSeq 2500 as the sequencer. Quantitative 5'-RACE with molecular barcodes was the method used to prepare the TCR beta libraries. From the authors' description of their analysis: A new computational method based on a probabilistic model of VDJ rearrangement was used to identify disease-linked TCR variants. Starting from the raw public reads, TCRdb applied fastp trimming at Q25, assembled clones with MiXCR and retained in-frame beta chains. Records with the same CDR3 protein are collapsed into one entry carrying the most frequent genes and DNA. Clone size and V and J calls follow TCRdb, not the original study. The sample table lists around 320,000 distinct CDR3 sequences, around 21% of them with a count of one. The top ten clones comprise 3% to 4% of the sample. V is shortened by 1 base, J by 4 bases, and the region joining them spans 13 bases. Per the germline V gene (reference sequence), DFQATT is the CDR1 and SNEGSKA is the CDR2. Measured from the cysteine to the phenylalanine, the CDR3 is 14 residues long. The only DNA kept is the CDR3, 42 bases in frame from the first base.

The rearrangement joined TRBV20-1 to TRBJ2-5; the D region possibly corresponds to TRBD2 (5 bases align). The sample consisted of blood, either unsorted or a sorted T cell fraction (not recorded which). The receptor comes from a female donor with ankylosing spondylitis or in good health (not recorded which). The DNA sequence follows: TGCAGTGCTAGAGGAGGGTCCACGAGAGAGACCCAGTACTTC. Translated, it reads CSARGGSTRETQYF.